A single sample is the source of the 20 T cell receptor beta chains below, sequenced in a study of OX40 agonist ivuxolimab in advanced cancers. Library prep was done by the immunoSEQ multiplex PCR assay. TCRdb limited this immuneACCESS table to in-frame rearrangements with V and J called. A share of clones is missing; checked studies link under half to unresolved V genes, and the rest is unexplained. This sample gives some 71,000 clones in total; about four fifths of them show up just once. The top ten clonotypes cover about 8% of the sample. The sample in question was CD4+ or CD8+ T cells sorted from blood, obtained in a trial of the OX40 agonist ivuxolimab. The receptors derive from an adult with an advanced solid tumor such as melanoma, head and neck, liver or kidney cancer.

Concerning this clone itself: Distinct nucleotide sequences in the sample also encode this CDR3. The chain joins TRBV11-3 to TRBJ2-2; 7 bases line up with TRBD1. The CDR3 has 14 residues. Germline loops: CDR1 SGHNT, CDR2 YENEEA. V shed 1 base and J 6 bases; nucleotides not matched to a gene: 2. CDR3 sequence reads: CASSLGGGAGELFF. The CDR3 bases are TGTGCCAGCAGCTTAGGAGGGGGCGCCGGGGAGCTGTTTTTT.

This chain uses TRBV19 with TRBJ2-1; 7 bases map to TRBD2. Germline V lookup: CDR1 LNHDA, CDR2 SQIVND (reference sequence). The J segment lost 4 bases and the V segment lost 6 bases, leaving 12 bases of the junction unmatched. This CDR3 is 16 amino acids long. The CDR3 reads CASSGRGLADYNEQFF. DNA for the CDR3: TGTGCCAGTAGCGGCAGAGGGCTAGCGGATTACAATGAGCAGTTCTTC.

This chain connects TRBV9 to TRBJ1-2; D uncertain. In germline, CDR1 is SGDLS, CDR2 YYNGEE. The CDR3 has 14 residues. The V and J ends lost 0 bases and 0 bases respectively, with 6 bases between them. In DNA, the CDR3 is TGTGCCAGCAGCGTAGCAGTAGCTAACTATGGCTACACCTTC. This translates into CASSVAVANYGYTF.

DNA for the CDR3: TGTGCCAGCAGCAAACTACAGGGGGCGATTGGCACCGGGGAGCTGTTTTTT. This encodes CASSKLQGAIGTGELFF. The rearrangement joins TRBV11-2 to TRBJ2-2, with 9 bases that match TRBD1. V lost 5 bases and J lost 4; bases outside the gene matches: 11. There are 17 residues in the CDR3. Germline V gene data show CDR1 as SGHAT and CDR2 as FQNNGV.

This clone was detected only once. V is TRBV9 and J is TRBJ2-1, with TRBD2 matching 10 bases. Germline lookup yields CDR1 SGDLS and CDR2 YYNGEE. CDR3 length equals 15 residues. Trimming at V came to 1 base and at J to 2 bases, leaving 0 bases not matched to a gene. CDR3 protein: CASSVLAGAYNEQFF. Written as DNA, the CDR3 is TGTGCCAGCAGCGTACTAGCGGGGGCCTACAATGAGCAGTTCTTC. The entire variable domain, with the rest obtained from reference TRBV9 and TRBJ2-1, is as follows: DSGVTQTPKHLITATGQRVTLRCSPRSGDLSVYWYQQSLDQGLQFLIQYYNGEERAKGNILERFSAQQFPDLHSELNLSSLELGDSALYFCASSVLAGAYNEQFFGPGTRLTVL.

This clone occurred once. The chain joins TRBV30 to TRBJ2-1; D gene unclear. Between the trimmed V and J ends, which lost 0 bases and 4 bases, there was a span of 7 bases. Germline V gene data show CDR1 as GTSNPN and CDR2 as SVGIG (reference sequence). The CDR3 has 13 amino acids. The CDR3 here is CAWSVVGYNEQFF. The CDR3 DNA is TGTGCCTGGAGTGTGGTAGGGTACAATGAGCAGTTCTTC. Together with reference TRBV30 and TRBJ2-1, the CDR3 gives the full variable domain: SQTIHQWPATLVQPVGSPLSLECTVEGTSNPNLYWYRQAAGRGLQLLFYSVGIGQISSEVPQNLSASRPQDRQFILSSKKLLLSDSGFYLCAWSVVGYNEQFFGPGTRLTVL.

V gene TRBV11-2 combines with J gene TRBJ2-3; D assignment may be TRBD1 or TRBD2 (7 bases each). Trimming left V 5 bases short and J 1 base short, with 13 bases between. The CDR3 runs to 15 residues. Germline CDR1 reads SGHAT; CDR2 reads FQNNGV. This CDR3 is CASSNPGGGTDTQYF. Here the CDR3 DNA reads TGTGCCAGCAGCAACCCAGGGGGGGGCACAGATACGCAGTATTTT.

This clone was seen only a few times. One junction end does not reproduce the germline sequence, and a read error may be involved. This chain uses TRBV7-9 with TRBJ1-3; D remains ambiguous. The germline V gene has CDR1 SEHNR and CDR2 FQNEAQ (reference sequence). The CDR3 contains 11 residues. For the CDR3, the DNA is TGTGCCAGCAGCTTGGAAACCCCCTTACGATTT. Amino acid sequence: CASSLETPLRF.

Only one count was recorded for this clone. The CDR3 loop is CSVEALTRGQGETQYF. The CDR3 bases are TGCAGCGTTGAAGCCCTCACTCGCGGACAGGGAGAGACCCAGTACTTC. The rearrangement uses TRBV29-1 and TRBJ2-5; 8 nucleotides agree with TRBD1. V was pared by 1 base and J by 4 bases, with 11 bases of the junction left unmatched. This CDR3 comprises 16 residues. CDR1 and CDR2 from the germline V gene are SQVTM and ANQGSEA.

The V call is TRBV25-1, the J call TRBJ1-3; no firm D call. Germline CDR1 MGHDK, CDR2 SYGVNS. This CDR3 spans 16 amino acids. Trimming shortened V by 1 base and J by 0 bases, and 10 bases separated the two germline ends. The DNA of the CDR3 is TGTGCCAGCAGTGAATTGGCAGGATTCTCTGGAAACACCATATATTTT. Residues: CASSELAGFSGNTIYF.

V and J are TRBV7-2 and TRBJ2-5, with 12 bases matching TRBD2. Germline V gene lookup returns CDR1 SGHTA and CDR2 FQGNSA. Trimming removed 5 bases from V and 0 bases from J; junction bases left unmatched: 1. The CDR3 consists of 15 residues. CDR3 sequence reads: CASSRTSGDQETQYF. CDR3 nucleotides: TGTGCCAGCAGCCGGACTAGCGGGGACCAAGAGACCCAGTACTTC.

The chain is built from TRBV29-1 and TRBJ1-1; D is uncertain. The CDR3 consists of 12 residues. V lost 2 bases and J 5 bases, leaving 9 bases between the germline ends. Germline assignment: CDR1 SQVTM and CDR2 ANQGSEA. Here the CDR3 DNA reads TGCAGCGTTGAACGGGGTGGGACTGAAGCTTTCTTT. Its translation: CSVERGGTEAFF.

V and J are TRBV19 and TRBJ2-7, with D unclear. Germline loops: CDR1 LNHDA, CDR2 SQIVND (reference sequence). V was clipped by 3 bases and J by 6 bases, with 15 bases between them. This CDR3 comprises 14 residues. The CDR3 DNA sequence: TGTGCCAGTAGTATGGGTTATATGCAAGCCGAGCAGTACTTC. Amino acids: CASSMGYMQAEQYF.

This clone has only a few counts. This chain joins TRBV4-1 and TRBJ1-3; perhaps TRBD1 as D (5 bases). Trimming cost V 0 bases and J 2 bases, with 17 bases left between them. The CDR3 loop spans 18 amino acids. CDR1 is MGHRA and CDR2 is YSYEKL in the germline V gene. The CDR3 nucleotides are TGCGCCAGCAGCCAAGATATTCGGGCAGGGAGCGCTGGAAACACCATATATTTT. Protein product: CASSQDIRAGSAGNTIYF.

This clone was observed a few times. The chain is built from TRBV5-6 and TRBJ2-1; D perhaps matches TRBD2 (6 bases). The germline CDR1 and CDR2 sequences are SGHDT and YYEEEE. The ends were cut back, 0 bases at V and 4 bases at J, with 17 bases in the middle. The CDR3 sequence is 17 residues long. The CDR3 DNA reads TGTGCCAGCAGCTTGGGTATCCTAGCGACCGTATACAATGAGCAGTTCTTC. It specifies CASSLGILATVYNEQFF.

V and J are TRBV19 and TRBJ2-1, with 14 bases fitting TRBD2. V gave up 7 bases and J gave up 9 bases; unmatched junction bases: 14. CDR1 and CDR2 from the germline V gene are LNHDA and SQIVND (reference sequence). The CDR3 has 17 residues. This chain's CDR3 is CASTSPGTSGSQGEQFF. As DNA, the CDR3 is TGTGCCAGTACCTCCCCCGGGACTAGCGGGAGTCAGGGTGAGCAGTTCTTC.

The chain has TRBV2 and TRBJ2-1, with D tentatively TRBD2 (5 bases). Germline-derived CDR1 and CDR2 are SNHLY and FYNNEI. CDR3 length: 11 residues. Trimming took 2 bases from V and 14 from J, leaving 10 bases between them. In DNA, the CDR3 is TGTGCCAGCAGTGAAACCGGGATTGAGTTCTTC. This sequence encodes CASSETGIEFF. The full variable domain, completed using reference TRBV2 and TRBJ2-1, is EPEVTQTPSHQVTQMGQEVILRCVPISNHLYFYWYRQILGQKVEFLVSFYNNEISEKSEIFDDQFSVERPDGSNFTLKIRSTKLEDSAMYFCASSETGIEFFGPGTRLTVL.

The chain couples TRBV7-2 to TRBJ2-2; D remains ambiguous. Germline V gene lookup returns CDR1 SGHTA and CDR2 FQGNSA. CDR3 size: 15 residues. V lost 2 bases and J 4 bases, leaving 11 bases between the germline ends. This CDR3 is CASSLRSLGTGELFF. CDR3 DNA: TGTGCCAGCAGCTTACGATCCCTGGGCACCGGGGAGCTGTTTTTT. Complete variable domain (other parts from reference TRBV7-2 and TRBJ2-2): GAGVSQSPSNKVTEKGKDVELRCDPISGHTALYWYRQSLGQGLEFLIYFQGNSAPDKSGLPSDRFSAERTGGSVSTLTIQRTQQEDSAVYLCASSLRSLGTGELFFGEGSRLTVL.

A few counts support this clone. The rearrangement links TRBV29-1 to TRBJ1-1, with D unclear. CDR1 and CDR2 from the germline V gene are SQVTM and ANQGSEA. The CDR3 totals 12 residues. With 0 bases removed from V and 5 bases from J, the gap between germline ends came to 7 bases. Here the CDR3 reads CSVEDLATEAFF. The CDR3 DNA follows: TGCAGCGTTGAAGATCTCGCTACTGAAGCTTTCTTT.

The V and J genes are TRBV28 and TRBJ1-3; TRBD1 might be the D (6 bases). This CDR3 has 17 amino acids. The ends were cut back, 10 bases at V and 4 bases at J, with 26 bases in the middle. The germline gives CDR1 MDHEN, CDR2 SYDVKM. CDR3 residues: CATFQGGQFPNGNTIYF. As DNA, the CDR3 is TGTGCCACATTCCAAGGCGGACAGTTCCCGAACGGAAACACCATATATTTT. The complete variable domain, with remaining parts taken from reference TRBV28 and TRBJ1-3, reads DVKVTQSSRYLVKRTGEKVFLECVQDMDHENMFWYRQDPGLGLRLIYFSYDVKMKEKGDIPEGYSVSREKKERFSLILESASTNQTSMYLCATFQGGQFPNGNTIYFGEGSWLTVV.